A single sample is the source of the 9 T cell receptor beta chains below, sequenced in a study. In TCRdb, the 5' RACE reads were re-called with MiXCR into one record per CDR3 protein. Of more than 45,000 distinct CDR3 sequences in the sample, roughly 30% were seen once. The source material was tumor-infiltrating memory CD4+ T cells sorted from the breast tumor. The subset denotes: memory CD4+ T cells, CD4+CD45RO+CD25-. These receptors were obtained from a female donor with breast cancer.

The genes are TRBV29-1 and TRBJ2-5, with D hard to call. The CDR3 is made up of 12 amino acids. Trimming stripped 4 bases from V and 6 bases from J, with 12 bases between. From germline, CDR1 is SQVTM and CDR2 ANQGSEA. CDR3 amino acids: CSVVRSSKTQYF. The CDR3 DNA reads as TGCAGCGTTGTAAGGTCTTCAAAGACCCAGTACTTC.

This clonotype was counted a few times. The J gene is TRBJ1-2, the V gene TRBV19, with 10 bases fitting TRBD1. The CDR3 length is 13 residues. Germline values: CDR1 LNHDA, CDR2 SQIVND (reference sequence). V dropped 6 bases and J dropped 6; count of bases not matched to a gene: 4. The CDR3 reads CASRGQGLDGYTF. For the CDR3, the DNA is TGTGCCAGTAGGGGACAGGGGTTGGATGGCTACACCTTC. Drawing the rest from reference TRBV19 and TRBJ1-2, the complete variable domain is DGGITQSPKYLFRKEGQNVTLSCEQNLNHDAMYWYRQDPGQGLRLIYYSQIVNDFQKGDIAEGYSVSREKKESFPLTVTSAQKNPTAFYLCASRGQGLDGYTFGSGTRLTVV.

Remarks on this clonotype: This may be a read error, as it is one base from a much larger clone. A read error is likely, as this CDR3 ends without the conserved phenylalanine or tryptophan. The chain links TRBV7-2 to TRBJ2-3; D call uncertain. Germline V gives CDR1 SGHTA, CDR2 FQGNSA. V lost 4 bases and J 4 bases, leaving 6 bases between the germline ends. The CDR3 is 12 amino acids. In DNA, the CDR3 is TGTGCCAGCAGCTCGTTCGCAGATACGCAGTATTTA. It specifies CASSSFADTQYL.

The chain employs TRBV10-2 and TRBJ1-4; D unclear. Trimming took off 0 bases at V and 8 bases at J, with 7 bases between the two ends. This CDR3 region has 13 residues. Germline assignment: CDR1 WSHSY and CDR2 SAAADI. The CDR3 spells CASSESPREKLFF. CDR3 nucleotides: TGCGCCAGCAGTGAGTCCCCAAGGGAAAAACTGTTTTTT.

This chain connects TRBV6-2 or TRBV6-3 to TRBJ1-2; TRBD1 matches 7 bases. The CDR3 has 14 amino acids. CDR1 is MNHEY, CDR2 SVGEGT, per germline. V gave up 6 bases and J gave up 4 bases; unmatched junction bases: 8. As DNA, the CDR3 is TGTGCCAGCAGGTCCGGGACAGCCGCCTATGGCTACACCTTC. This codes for CASRSGTAAYGYTF.

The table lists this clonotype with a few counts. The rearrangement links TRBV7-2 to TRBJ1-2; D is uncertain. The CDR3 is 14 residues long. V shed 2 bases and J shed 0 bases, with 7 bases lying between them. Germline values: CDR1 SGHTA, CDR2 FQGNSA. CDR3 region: CASSLSSPNYGYTF. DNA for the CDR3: TGTGCCAGCAGCTTATCGTCACCTAACTATGGCTACACCTTC.

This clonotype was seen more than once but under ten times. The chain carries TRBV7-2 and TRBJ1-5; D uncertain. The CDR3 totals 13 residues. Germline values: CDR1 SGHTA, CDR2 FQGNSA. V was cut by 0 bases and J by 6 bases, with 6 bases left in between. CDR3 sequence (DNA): TGTGCCAGCAGCTTAGCGCCCGGTCAGCCCCAGCATTTT. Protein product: CASSLAPGQPQHF.

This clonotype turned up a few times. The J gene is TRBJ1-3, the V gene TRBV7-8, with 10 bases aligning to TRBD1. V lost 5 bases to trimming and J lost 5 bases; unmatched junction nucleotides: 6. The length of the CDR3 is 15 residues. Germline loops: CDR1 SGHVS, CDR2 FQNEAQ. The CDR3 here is CASSPRQGARNTIYF. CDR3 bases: TGTGCCAGCAGCCCCCGACAGGGGGCTCGAAACACCATATATTTT.

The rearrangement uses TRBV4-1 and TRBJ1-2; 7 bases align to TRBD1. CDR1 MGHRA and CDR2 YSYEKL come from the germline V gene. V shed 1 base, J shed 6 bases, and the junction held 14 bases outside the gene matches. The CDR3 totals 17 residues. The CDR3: CASSQVIGLQGRNGYTF. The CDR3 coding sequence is TGCGCCAGCAGCCAAGTTATCGGTTTACAGGGGAGGAATGGCTACACCTTC.